This record covers a single T cell receptor (beta chain). The sample originates from a study of shared clonotypes between healthy human individuals. About the research overall: The plates for each donor numbered three CD4 naive, three CD4 memory, two CD8 naive and one CD8 memory.

Every donor was a Caucasian adult from Nashville, Tennessee. Original processing notes: Filtering differed since immunoSEQ provided only junctions, with no quality scores. Profiling relied on immunoSEQ multiplex PCR, and the TCRdb table lists in-frame clones only, not all of them. The V and J calls and clone size are taken from that table; D and trimming were inferred from the DNA. Of about 1.4 million clones listed, around 97% were seen once; the top ten hold about 1%. V was trimmed by 6 bases and J by 5 bases, leaving 10 bases between them. CDR3 length: 11 residues. Germline V gene data show CDR1 as DFQATT and CDR2 as SNEGSKA (reference sequence).

Sequenced sample: naive CD4+ T cells sorted from blood. The subset: CD45RA+ positively selected. The TCR sequence derives from a young man in good health. J is TRBJ1-1 and V is TRBV20-1, with D unclear. The CDR3 loop reads CSAEGRTEAFF. The CDR3 nucleotides read TGCAGTGCGGAGGGTCGGACTGAAGCTTTCTTT.